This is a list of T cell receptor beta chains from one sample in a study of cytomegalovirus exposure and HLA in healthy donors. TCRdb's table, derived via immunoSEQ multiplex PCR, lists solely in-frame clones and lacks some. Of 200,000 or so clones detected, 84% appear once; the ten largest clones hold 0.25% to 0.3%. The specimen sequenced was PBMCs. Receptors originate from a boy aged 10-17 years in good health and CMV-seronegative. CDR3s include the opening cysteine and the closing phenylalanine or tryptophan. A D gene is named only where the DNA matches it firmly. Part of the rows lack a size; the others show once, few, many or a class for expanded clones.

cdr3_aa: CASRGETGHNQPQHF; cdr3_nt: TGTGCCAGCAGAGGGGAGACAGGCCACAATCAGCCCCAGCATTTT; clone_size: once; v_call: TRBV6-6; d_call: NA; j_call: TRBJ1-5
cdr3_aa: CASSEKLILTGELFF; cdr3_nt: TGTGCCAGCAGTGAAAAACTTATACTGACCGGGGAGCTGTTTTTT; clone_size: NA; v_call: TRBV25-1; d_call: NA; j_call: TRBJ2-2
cdr3_aa: CASSQSGTGGEFGYTF; cdr3_nt: TGCGCCAGCAGCCAATCCGGGACAGGGGGCGAATTCGGCTACACCTTC; clone_size: few; v_call: TRBV4-3; d_call: TRBD1; j_call: TRBJ1-2
cdr3_aa: CASSVAYGDEQFF; cdr3_nt: TGTGCCAGCAGCGTAGCTTACGGGGATGAGCAGTTCTTC; clone_size: NA; v_call: TRBV9; d_call: NA; j_call: TRBJ2-1
cdr3_aa: CASGLVLGTGVDEEQFF; cdr3_nt: TGTGCTAGTGGTTTGGTACTGGGGACAGGGGTGGACGAGGAGCAGTTCTTC; clone_size: NA; v_call: TRBV12-5; d_call: TRBD1; j_call: TRBJ2-1
cdr3_aa: CASAPTGTLKNIQYF; cdr3_nt: TGTGCCAGCGCTCCTACCGGGACACTGAAAAACATTCAGTACTTC; clone_size: NA; v_call: TRBV2; d_call: NA; j_call: TRBJ2-4
cdr3_aa: CASSLEPSLVGELFF; cdr3_nt: TGCGCCAGCAGCTTGGAACCCTCACTAGTCGGGGAGCTGTTTTTT; clone_size: few; v_call: TRBV5-1; d_call: NA; j_call: TRBJ2-2
cdr3_aa: CASGQGAVTEAFF; cdr3_nt: TGTGCCAGCGGACAGGGGGCTGTCACTGAAGCTTTCTTT; clone_size: NA; v_call: TRBV6-1; d_call: TRBD1; j_call: TRBJ1-1
cdr3_aa: CASSFGVGGMNTGELFF; cdr3_nt: TGTGCCAGCAGTTTCGGGGTCGGGGGGATGAACACCGGGGAGCTGTTTTTT; clone_size: NA; v_call: TRBV9; d_call: TRBD2; j_call: TRBJ2-2
cdr3_aa: CASSVSVSYEQYF; cdr3_nt: TGTGCCAGCAGTGTTTCGGTCTCCTACGAGCAGTACTTC; clone_size: NA; v_call: TRBV28; d_call: NA; j_call: TRBJ2-7
cdr3_aa: CASSGGGKLFF; cdr3_nt: TGTGCCAGCAGCGGGGGAGGGAAACTGTTTTTT; clone_size: NA; v_call: TRBV11-2; d_call: NA; j_call: TRBJ1-4
cdr3_aa: CASSHLGTSGRETQYF; cdr3_nt: TGCGCCAGCAGCCACCTTGGGACTAGCGGCCGCGAGACCCAGTACTTC; clone_size: NA; v_call: TRBV4-3; d_call: TRBD2; j_call: TRBJ2-5
cdr3_aa: CASSDDRGGNTGELFF; cdr3_nt: TGTGCCAGCAGTGATGACAGGGGGGGAAACACCGGGGAGCTGTTTTTT; clone_size: NA; v_call: TRBV13; d_call: TRBD1; j_call: TRBJ2-2
cdr3_aa: CASSPRRLGTDTQYF; cdr3_nt: TGTGCCAGCTCACCACGGCGCCTAGGCACAGATACGCAGTATTTT; clone_size: NA; v_call: TRBV18; d_call: NA; j_call: TRBJ2-3
cdr3_aa: CASSLAWEYNEQFF; cdr3_nt: TGTGCCAGCAGCTTGGCCTGGGAGTACAATGAGCAGTTCTTC; clone_size: NA; v_call: TRBV5-4; d_call: NA; j_call: TRBJ2-1